This record looks at one T cell receptor (beta chain) sequence and its context. What this receptor recognizes is not known. Qualities for individual bases were not recorded, and no much larger clone is one base off. The data derive from a study of shared clonotypes between healthy human individuals (TCRdb year 2020). About the investigation overall: The cohort included a few men and a couple of women between 18 and 49 years of age. For each donor, CD4 naive and CD4 memory were each run on three plates, CD8 naive on two plates, and CD8 memory on one plate. To estimate repertoire size and how much clonotype sharing occurs between individuals, the study deeply sequenced the blood TCR repertoires of 5 or 6 healthy adults. To increase sequencing depth and limit assay-specific biases, TCR repertoire library preparation and sequencing were carried out by different laboratories using diverse techniques. Leukapheresis yielded between about 0.85 and 9.5 billion PBMCs per donor.

Using the deep immunoSEQ assay, TCR CDR3 regions were amplified from genomic DNA by multiplex PCR. Extracted genomic DNA from each cell subset was spread evenly across all wells of several immunoSEQ 96-well plates, with each plate serving as a replicate. For sorted subsets, each replicate PCR was loaded with 150 to 250 ng genomic DNA, equivalent to approximately 27,000 T cell genomes. The purified libraries were quantified using a Qubit 3.0 fluorometer, sized with a Bioanalyzer 2100, and then quantified again using the KAPA Library Quantification kit. A separate single-read 150-cycle Illumina NextSeq 550 flow cell was used to sequence each immunoSEQ 96-well plate. In the authors' own workflow: Because the immunoSEQ output held only junctional sequences and lacked quality scores, the filtering could not match the filtering applied to full-length reads. Sequences were annotated with PyIR, a Python wrapper for IgBLAST v1.9, and V/J genes and CDR3 were assigned using IMGT germline references. Reads with weak V/J assignments (E-value above 1e-6), missing CDR3, stop codons, out-of-frame junctions, or ambiguous translated residues were removed. V3J clonotypes were defined as sequences sharing an identical inferred V gene, J gene, and CDR3 amino acid sequence. Percentage overlap between repertoires was computed as shared unique clonotypes divided by the size of the smaller repertoire. RTK rarefaction, the Chao1 estimator, and Recon v2.1 estimates of unobserved clonotypes were used to assess repertoire richness. Generation probabilities for all TCRbeta clonotypes obtained by the gDNA method from a few donors were computed using OLGA. Entries here come from immuneACCESS through TCRdb and include only in-frame sequences with V and J called. Some clones fail to appear in such tables; in the studies checked, an unresolved V gene covers under half of the shortfall, and the cause of the remainder is unknown. That table gives V, J and clone size, and the DNA gave D and trimming. This sample lists about 2,500,000 clones; around 90% were detected once. Of the sample, over 0.12% is held by the ten largest clones.

Donors were healthy HIV-negative adults with no recently reported acute infections or vaccinations. Every donor was a Caucasian adult residing in Nashville, Tennessee, USA. Magnetic negative selection was used to enrich CD4+ T cells, after which naive cells were positively selected on CD45RA and the negative fraction became the memory subset. After blood collection by leukapheresis, PBMCs were isolated using Ficoll-Histopaque density gradient centrifugation and then cryopreserved in the vapor phase of liquid nitrogen. Analytical flow cytometry was used to check the purity and quantity of each magnetically sorted T cell population. From each sorted fraction, genomic DNA was isolated and quantified by UV absorbance on a Nanodrop 2000c. Findings and caveats that apply to the study as a whole: Incomplete sequencing was indicated by rarefaction of sorted-subset datasets, despite the large sequencing depth. Because the study included a small number of donors, the genetic and exposure-history diversity represented was limited. Sampling was restricted to blood, and TCR repertoires in tissue are likely to differ from TCR repertoires in blood. Pairwise subsampling led to the expectation that sequencing depth would affect the degree of clonotype sharing among donors. Compared with non-shared clonotypes, clonotypes shared by all four sorted-subset donors had higher generation probabilities. Estimated clonotype richness was generally larger for naive than for memory subsets. When a few donors were compared, the shared fraction of clonotypes was around 5% for naive CD4, 3.5% for naive CD8, 2.3% for memory CD4, and less than 0.5% for memory CD8.

The germline V gene encodes CDR1 MDHEN and CDR2 SYDVKM. The CDR3 measures 13 amino acids from cysteine to phenylalanine. The entry retains the CDR3 DNA only, 39 bases that are in frame from base 1. Between the V and J ends, shortened by 5 bases and 9 bases respectively, the junction contains 16 bases. The sequence links TRBV28 to TRBJ2-5; no D gene call is confident. Source material: naive CD4+ T cells sorted from blood. What this sample's cell subset or site label stands for: CD45RA+ positively selected. The sequence was collected from a man aged 18-30 years in good health. The base sequence is TGTGCCAGCAGTACCCGCCGATCTATCCCCCAGTACTTC. Its protein reads: CASSTRRSIPQYF. Beyond the CDR3, the reference TRBV28 and TRBJ2-5 genes provide the residues; the full variable domain reads: DVKVTQSSRYLVKRTGEKVFLECVQDMDHENMFWYRQDPGLGLRLIYFSYDVKMKEKGDIPEGYSVSREKKERFSLILESASTNQTSMYLCASSTRRSIPQYFGPGTRLLVL.